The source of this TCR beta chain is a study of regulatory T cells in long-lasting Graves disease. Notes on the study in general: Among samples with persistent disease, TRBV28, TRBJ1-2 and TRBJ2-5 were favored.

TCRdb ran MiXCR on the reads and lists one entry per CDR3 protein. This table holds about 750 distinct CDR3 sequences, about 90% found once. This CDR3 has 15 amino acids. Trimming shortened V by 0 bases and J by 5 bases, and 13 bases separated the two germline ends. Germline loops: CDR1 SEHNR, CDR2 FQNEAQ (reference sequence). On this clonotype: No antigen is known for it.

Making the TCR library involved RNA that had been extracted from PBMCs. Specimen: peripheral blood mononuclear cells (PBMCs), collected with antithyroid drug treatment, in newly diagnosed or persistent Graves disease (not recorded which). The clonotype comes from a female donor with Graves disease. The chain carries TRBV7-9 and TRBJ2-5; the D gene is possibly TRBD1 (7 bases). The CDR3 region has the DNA TGTGCCAGCAGCTTAGCGACAGGGAGGAGGGAGACCCAGTACTTC. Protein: CASSLATGRRETQYF.